This is a list of T cell receptor beta chains from one sample in a study of cytomegalovirus exposure and HLA in healthy donors. The assay was immunoSEQ multiplex PCR, and TCRdb's table has in-frame clones only and misses some. The data hold roughly 190,000 clones, with around 81% observed a single time. Material: PBMCs. These receptors all come from a woman in her fifties or sixties in good health and CMV-seropositive. CDR3s include the opening cysteine and the closing phenylalanine or tryptophan. D genes are given only for firm matches. Not all rows give a size; the values are once, few, many and, for expanded clones, a class.

cdr3_nt: TGTGCCATCAGTGATCGACAGGGCAAGAACTATGGCTACACCTTC
cdr3_aa: CAISDRQGKNYGYTF
d_call: TRBD1
v_call: TRBV10-3
j_call: TRBJ1-2
clone_size: -

cdr3_nt: TGTGCCAGCAGCTTAGCACCATTCTACGAGCAGTACTTC
cdr3_aa: CASSLAPFYEQYF
d_call: -
v_call: TRBV5-5
j_call: TRBJ2-7
clone_size: -

cdr3_nt: TGTGCCAGCAGCTCTAGGACGGCCGGGGGACAGACCCAGTACTTC
cdr3_aa: CASSSRTAGGQTQYF
d_call: -
v_call: TRBV5-8
j_call: TRBJ2-5
clone_size: -

cdr3_nt: TGTGCCAGCAGCACCGACCGGGACAGAGGTAATGGCTACACCTTC
cdr3_aa: CASSTDRDRGNGYTF
d_call: TRBD1
v_call: TRBV7-2
j_call: TRBJ1-2
clone_size: once

cdr3_nt: TGTGCCAGCAGCTTAGCGGCCAGGGTTTACTCACCCCTCCACTTT
cdr3_aa: CASSLAARVYSPLHF
d_call: -
v_call: TRBV7-9
j_call: TRBJ1-6
clone_size: -

cdr3_nt: TGTGCCAGCAGCCCCCTTAGCATCACGGGGACCCAGTACTTC
cdr3_aa: CASSPLSITGTQYF
d_call: -
v_call: TRBV7-9
j_call: TRBJ2-5
clone_size: -

cdr3_nt: TGCGCCAGCAGCTGGAGACAGGGGGCCGGCGGAGGCTACACCTTC
cdr3_aa: CASSWRQGAGGGYTF
d_call: TRBD1
v_call: TRBV5-1
j_call: TRBJ1-2
clone_size: -

cdr3_nt: TGTGCCAGCAGCTTCCGGGGGGCAGGGGTGGTTGGCTACACCTTC
cdr3_aa: CASSFRGAGVVGYTF
d_call: -
v_call: TRBV11-2
j_call: TRBJ1-2
clone_size: -

cdr3_nt: TGTGCCAGTACCACCTCCGGGGGACGGGGAACCTACGAGCAGTACTTC
cdr3_aa: CASTTSGGRGTYEQYF
d_call: -
v_call: TRBV19
j_call: TRBJ2-7
clone_size: -

cdr3_nt: TGCGCCAGCAGGGACAGGAGCGTAAGCTCCTACGAGCAGTACTTC
cdr3_aa: CASRDRSVSSYEQYF
d_call: TRBD1
v_call: TRBV10-2
j_call: TRBJ2-7
clone_size: -

cdr3_nt: TGTGCCAGCAGTGAACAGGTCCTCCCTGGGGCCAAAAACATTCAGTACTTC
cdr3_aa: CASSEQVLPGAKNIQYF
d_call: -
v_call: TRBV6-1
j_call: TRBJ2-4
clone_size: -

cdr3_nt: TGTGCCTGGAGTGTAGGGGGGGGGAGTGAAGCTTTCTTT
cdr3_aa: CAWSVGGGSEAFF
d_call: -
v_call: TRBV30
j_call: TRBJ1-1
clone_size: -

cdr3_nt: TGCAGCGCCCAGGACAGATCCTATGGCTACACCTTC
cdr3_aa: CSAQDRSYGYTF
d_call: -
v_call: TRBV29-1
j_call: TRBJ1-2
clone_size: -

cdr3_nt: TGTGCCAGCAGTGGGGGGGCAGGGGTTTCGAACGGGGAGCTGTTTTTT
cdr3_aa: CASSGGAGVSNGELFF
d_call: -
v_call: TRBV9
j_call: TRBJ2-2
clone_size: -

cdr3_nt: TGTGCCAGCAGCTTAGGTCTTTTCGAGCAGTACTTC
cdr3_aa: CASSLGLFEQYF
d_call: -
v_call: TRBV11-2
j_call: TRBJ2-7
clone_size: -

cdr3_nt: TGTGCCAGCAGCTATCCAGGGTTATACGGAAACACCATATATTTT
cdr3_aa: CASSYPGLYGNTIYF
d_call: -
v_call: TRBV7-9
j_call: TRBJ1-3
clone_size: -

cdr3_nt: TGTGCCAGCAGCTTAGGCTCAGTTAGCAATCAGCCCCAGCATTTT
cdr3_aa: CASSLGSVSNQPQHF
d_call: -
v_call: TRBV11-2
j_call: TRBJ1-5
clone_size: -

cdr3_nt: TGTGCCAGCACATTGGGAGGGACCGGGGAGCTGTTTTTT
cdr3_aa: CASTLGGTGELFF
d_call: TRBD2
v_call: TRBV25-1
j_call: TRBJ2-2
clone_size: -

cdr3_nt: TGTGCCAGCAGTTTTGCCCTTACAGGCACAGATACGCAGTATTTT
cdr3_aa: CASSFALTGTDTQYF
d_call: -
v_call: TRBV5-6
j_call: TRBJ2-3
clone_size: -

cdr3_nt: TGTGCCAGCAGTGTAGAGGCAGATGAAGAGACCCAGTACTTC
cdr3_aa: CASSVEADEETQYF
d_call: -
v_call: TRBV6-4
j_call: TRBJ2-5
clone_size: -

cdr3_nt: TGTGCCAGCAGTTTACAGCAAACAGGGGACCCTAATGAAAAACTGTTTTTT
cdr3_aa: CASSLQQTGDPNEKLFF
d_call: TRBD1
v_call: TRBV28
j_call: TRBJ1-4
clone_size: -

cdr3_nt: TGTGCCAGCAGCTGGCGCCCCCCTGCGGCTAGCGGGGGCTGGGGGCCCCAGTACTTC
cdr3_aa: CASSWRPPAASGGWGPQYF
d_call: TRBD2
v_call: TRBV7-2
j_call: TRBJ2-5
clone_size: -

cdr3_nt: TGTGCCAGCTCACCCCAGGCGCACGGTAATCAGCCCCAGCATTTT
cdr3_aa: CASSPQAHGNQPQHF
d_call: -
v_call: TRBV18
j_call: TRBJ1-5
clone_size: -

cdr3_nt: TGTGCCAGCAGCTTAGGGGCACAGGGATACCAAGAGACCCAGTACTTC
cdr3_aa: CASSLGAQGYQETQYF
d_call: -
v_call: TRBV7-9
j_call: TRBJ2-5
clone_size: -

cdr3_nt: TGTGCCAGCAGCCTGGACAGCAACACCGGGGAGCTGTTTTTT
cdr3_aa: CASSLDSNTGELFF
d_call: -
v_call: TRBV6-1
j_call: TRBJ2-2
clone_size: -

cdr3_nt: TGTGCCAGCAGCCTACAGGTCAATCAGCCCCAGCATTTT
cdr3_aa: CASSLQVNQPQHF
d_call: -
v_call: TRBV7-8
j_call: TRBJ1-5
clone_size: once

cdr3_nt: TGTGCCAGCAGCCAAGGGTCGGGGAACACTGAAGCTTTCTTT
cdr3_aa: CASSQGSGNTEAFF
d_call: -
v_call: TRBV14
j_call: TRBJ1-1
clone_size: -